This T cell receptor beta chain was captured in a study of T-cell reconstitution after alpha-beta-depleted transplantation in children. Comments on this clonotype: Its matching antigen is unknown.

Preparing the TCRbeta library involved the use of unique molecular identifiers. One entry per CDR3 protein results from TCRdb running MiXCR on the PCR reads. This table holds more than 85,000 distinct CDR3 sequences, 7% to 8% found once. Findings and limits, study-wide: When one year had passed after transplant, most T-cell counts and diversity came from newly produced T cells. At around two months after transplant, the alpha-beta T cells were reportedly derived from several hundred expanded clones that came from non-depleted graft cells.

The CDR3 consists of 20 residues. CDR1 is SGHAT, CDR2 FQDESV, per germline (reference sequence). V lost 0 bases to trimming and J lost 4 bases; unmatched junction nucleotides: 18. The sequencing used PBMCs, collected before TCRalphabeta/CD19-depleted stem cell transplant. The TCR sequence derives from a boy younger than 10 with acute lymphoblastic leukemia, due to receive a stem cell transplant. V gene TRBV11-1 combines with J gene TRBJ2-3; 8 bases agree with TRBD1. The CDR3 nucleotides read TGTGCCAGCAGCTTAGCGGTTGGGACAGGACCTCGGGCAAGCGCAGATACGCAGTATTTT. Translation gives CASSLAVGTGPRASADTQYF.